This passage covers 29 T cell receptor beta chains from one sample sequenced in a study of blood T cell repertoires in COVID-19. Only in-frame clones appear in the TCRdb table, and some are missing; sequencing was by immunoSEQ multiplex PCR. The sample carries fewer than 350,000 clones, approximately 90% recorded once. Sequencing input: PBMCs or T cells enriched from blood (not recorded which). These receptors were obtained from a woman in her sixties in a cohort exposed to, infected with or recovered from COVID-19 (not recorded which).

The V call is TRBV2, the J call TRBJ2-7; D might be TRBD2 (6 bases). In germline, CDR1 is SNHLY, CDR2 FYNNEI. The ends were cut back, 11 bases at V and 4 bases at J, with 15 bases in the middle. There are 12 residues in the CDR3. The CDR3 spells CACRGDLYEQYF. The CDR3 DNA reads TGTGCCTGCCGCGGGGACCTGTACGAGCAGTACTTC. The full variable domain, with the rest looked up from reference TRBV2 and TRBJ2-7, is EPEVTQTPSHQVTQMGQEVILRCVPISNHLYFYWYRQILGQKVEFLVSFYNNEISEKSEIFDDQFSVERPDGSNFTLKIRSTKLEDSAMYFCACRGDLYEQYFGPGTRLTVT.

J is TRBJ1-4 and V is TRBV6-2 or TRBV6-3; TRBD1 matches 7 bases. CDR3 length: 15 residues. Germline trimming cut 8 bases from V and 0 bases from J; bases unmatched to any gene: 6. CDR1 MNHEY and CDR2 SVGEGT come from the germline V gene. CDR3 sequence reads: CASRRDRPTNEKLFF. Written as DNA, the CDR3 is TGTGCCAGCCGCCGGGACAGACCAACTAATGAAAAACTGTTTTTT.

The rearrangement uses TRBV28 and TRBJ2-7; D perhaps matches TRBD2 (7 bases). Germline CDR1 is MDHEN and CDR2 is SYDVKM. CDR3 length equals 15 residues. V lost 7 bases to trimming and J lost 6 bases, with 22 bases between them. The CDR3 bases are TGTGCCAGCATCAGAGGGGGGGAGGTTTATTCCGAGCAGTACTTC. Translating it yields CASIRGGEVYSEQYF.

V and J are TRBV9 and TRBJ2-7; 9 bases are shared with TRBD2. The CDR3 covers 16 residues. With 4 bases clipped from V and 5 bases from J, the junction kept 13 bases outside the gene matches. In germline, CDR1 is SGDLS, CDR2 YYNGEE. This CDR3 reads CASSPDPGGRAHEQYF. As DNA, the CDR3 is TGTGCCAGCAGCCCCGACCCGGGCGGGAGGGCTCACGAGCAGTACTTC.

This clone was observed once. The genes are TRBV7-2 and TRBJ2-1; 7 bases line up with TRBD2. V gave up 3 bases and J gave up 7 bases; unmatched junction bases: 6. The CDR3 is 14 residues long. CDR1 is SGHTA, CDR2 FQGNSA, per germline. The CDR3 sequence: CASSFPSGSNEQFF. In DNA form, the CDR3 reads TGTGCCAGCAGCTTTCCTAGCGGTAGTAATGAGCAGTTCTTC. The whole variable domain, filled in from reference TRBV7-2 and TRBJ2-1, reads GAGVSQSPSNKVTEKGKDVELRCDPISGHTALYWYRQSLGQGLEFLIYFQGNSAPDKSGLPSDRFSAERTGGSVSTLTIQRTQQEDSAVYLCASSFPSGSNEQFFGPGTRLTVL.

The chain recombines TRBV18 with TRBJ1-2, with 7 bases lining up with TRBD1. The CDR3 runs 14 residues. Germline CDR1 and CDR2: KGHSH and LQKENI. V gave up 9 bases and J gave up 2 bases; unmatched junction bases: 9. The CDR3 is CASGGRQGNYGYTF. CDR3 nucleotide sequence: TGTGCCAGTGGCGGAAGACAGGGAAACTATGGCTACACCTTC. The entire variable domain, with the rest obtained from reference TRBV18 and TRBJ1-2, is as follows: NAGVMQNPRHLVRRRGQEARLRCSPMKGHSHVYWYRQLPEEGLKFMVYLQKENIIDESGMPKERFSAEFPKEGPSILRIQQVVRGDSAAYFCASGGRQGNYGYTFGSGTRLTVV.

The J gene is TRBJ2-5, the V gene TRBV5-4, with TRBD2 identical over 8 bases. This CDR3 is built from 16 residues. The J segment lost 0 bases and the V segment lost 0 bases, leaving 4 bases of the junction unmatched. Germline CDR1 is SGHNT and CDR2 is YYREEE (reference sequence). The CDR3 spells CASSLGTSGNQETQYF. The CDR3 bases are TGTGCCAGCAGCTTGGGAACTAGCGGAAACCAAGAGACCCAGTACTTC.

The rearrangement joins TRBV11-2 to TRBJ2-1, with 8 bases identical to TRBD2. V gave up 2 bases and J gave up 4 bases; unmatched junction bases: 7. Germline-derived CDR1 and CDR2 are SGHAT and FQNNGV. The CDR3 spans 16 residues. As DNA, the CDR3 is TGTGCCAGCAGCTTAAAGGGGAGCGGGGGATACAATGAGCAGTTCTTC. Residues: CASSLKGSGGYNEQFF.

The V call is TRBV29-1, the J call TRBJ1-1; possible D gene TRBD1, 5 bases. Germline V gene sequence: CDR1 SQVTM, CDR2 ANQGSEA. The CDR3 sequence is 12 residues long. With 1 base removed from V and 6 bases from J, the gap between germline ends came to 9 bases. The CDR3 loop reads CSVEGPGPEAFF. DNA of the CDR3: TGCAGCGTTGAAGGGCCAGGGCCTGAAGCTTTCTTT.

This clone appeared once. The chain is built from TRBV3-1 (or the pseudogene TRBV3-2) and TRBJ2-3; D might be TRBD2 (5 bases). The V gene's germline CDR1 is LGHDT and CDR2 YNNKEL (reference sequence). V lost 3 bases and J 5 bases, leaving 15 bases between the germline ends. The CDR3 extends over 15 amino acids. The DNA for the CDR3 is TGTGCCAGCAGCCACGAACAGAGGGTTGGAGATACGCAGTATTTT. Protein product: CASSHEQRVGDTQYF.

This chain links TRBV5-1 with TRBJ2-3, with a tentative D call TRBD1 (6 bases). Germline V lookup: CDR1 SGHRS, CDR2 YFSETQ. The length of the CDR3 is 16 residues. V gave up 0 bases and J gave up 0 bases, with 11 bases separating them. CDR3 DNA sequence: TGCGCCAGCAGCTTGGGGGGGCGGATAAGCACAGATACGCAGTATTTT. Encoded protein: CASSLGGRISTDTQYF.

The rearrangement joins TRBV19 to TRBJ1-5; D is uncertain. Germline V gives CDR1 LNHDA, CDR2 SQIVND (reference sequence). The CDR3 totals 13 residues. V lost 5 bases and J lost 3, with 8 bases in between. CDR3 DNA: TGTGCCAGTAGTTGGGCAGACAATCAGCCCCAGCATTTT. Amino acid sequence: CASSWADNQPQHF.

This chain joins TRBV5-6 and TRBJ2-1, with TRBD2 identical over 7 bases. J was trimmed by 5 bases and V by 4 bases; bases with no gene match: 12. Germline CDR1 reads SGHDT; CDR2 reads YYEEEE. The CDR3 length is 16 residues. In DNA, the CDR3 is TGTGCCAGCAGCCTTTGGGGGGAGGGCCGCGACAATGAGCAGTTCTTC. As protein: CASSLWGEGRDNEQFF.

The gene calls are TRBV9 and TRBJ1-5; a weak D match, TRBD1 (6 bases). With 1 base removed from V and 5 bases from J, the gap between germline ends came to 10 bases. The CDR3 is 14 amino acids. Germline lookup yields CDR1 SGDLS and CDR2 YYNGEE. The CDR3 spells CASSVSGAHQPQHF. Written as DNA, the CDR3 is TGTGCCAGCAGCGTATCAGGGGCACATCAGCCCCAGCATTTT.

This chain connects TRBV6-5 to TRBJ1-2, with 8 bases identical to TRBD1. The CDR3 extends over 14 amino acids. Looked up from germline, CDR1 is MNHEY and CDR2 is SVGAGI. Unmatched junction bases numbered 7, after V lost 2 bases and J lost 8 bases. Here the CDR3 DNA reads TGTGCCAGCAGTTACGGGCCAGGGGGCTACGGCTACACCTTC. As protein: CASSYGPGGYGYTF.

The chain combines TRBV1 with TRBJ2-7; the table gives TRBD2 as D, unverified against the DNA. TRBV1 has pseudogene status. The CDR3 length is 13 residues. As DNA, the CDR3 is TGCACCAGCAGCCAAGCGCGTCCCTACGAGCAGTACTTC. Residues: CTSSQARPYEQYF.

This clone occurred once. The chain recombines TRBV3-1 (or the pseudogene TRBV3-2) with TRBJ1-5, with 7 bases that match TRBD1. The germline gives CDR1 LGHDT, CDR2 YNNKEL (reference sequence). Trimming removed 5 bases from V and 6 bases from J; junction bases left unmatched: 7. The length of the CDR3 is 14 residues. This chain's CDR3 is CASSSGTAGQPQHF. The CDR3 DNA reads TGTGCCAGCAGCTCCGGGACAGCTGGTCAGCCCCAGCATTTT.

The V gene is TRBV19, the J gene TRBJ2-6; 12 bases match TRBD2. The junction had 5 bases not matched to a gene; V was cut back by 5 bases and J by 0 bases. Germline loops: CDR1 LNHDA, CDR2 SQIVND (reference sequence). CDR3 length: 18 amino acids. CDR3 protein: CASSSRTSGISGANVLTF. CDR3 nucleotides: TGTGCCAGTAGTTCTAGGACTAGCGGGATCTCTGGGGCCAACGTCCTGACTTTC.

This clone was seen only once. V usage is TRBV28 and J usage is TRBJ2-3; 10 bases match TRBD2. Germline V gene sequence: CDR1 MDHEN, CDR2 SYDVKM. The CDR3 spans 17 residues. V shed 6 bases and J 0 bases; nucleotides not matched to a gene: 9. CDR3 in DNA: TGTGCCAGCAGACCCTGGACTAGCGGAGATAGCACAGATACGCAGTATTTT. As protein: CASRPWTSGDSTDTQYF.

The V call is TRBV7-2, the J call TRBJ2-7, with 16 positions matching TRBD2. This CDR3 has 15 amino acids. The junction had 4 bases not matched to a gene; V was cut back by 6 bases and J by 5 bases. Germline CDR1 reads SGHTA; CDR2 reads FQGNSA. The CDR3 DNA reads as TGTGCCAGCAGGGGACTAGCGGGAGGGCGCGACGAGCAGTACTTC. Its translation: CASRGLAGGRDEQYF.

V usage is TRBV27 and J usage is TRBJ1-1; no clear D gene. The CDR3 sequence is 13 residues long. The germline CDR1 and CDR2 sequences are MNHEY and SMNVEV (reference sequence). Trimming cost V 8 bases and J 0 bases, with 10 bases left between them. The chain's CDR3 is CASYPGVNTEAFF. The DNA of the CDR3 is TGTGCCAGCTATCCGGGAGTGAACACTGAAGCTTTCTTT.

The chain uses TRBV10-2 and TRBJ1-2; D is perhaps TRBD1 (5 bases). Germline CDR1 reads WSHSY; CDR2 reads SAAADI. The CDR3 is made up of 13 amino acids. The ends were cut back, 1 base at V and 5 bases at J, with 8 bases in the middle. CDR3 region: CASSEFREYGYTF. The CDR3, as DNA: TGCGCCAGCAGTGAGTTCAGGGAATATGGCTACACCTTC.

The chain links TRBV28 to TRBJ1-2; a weak D match, TRBD1 (5 bases). The CDR3 extends over 16 amino acids. Germline lookup yields CDR1 MDHEN and CDR2 SYDVKM. Trimming removed 6 bases from V and 4 bases from J, with 21 bases in between. Here the CDR3 DNA reads TGTGCCAGCAGCCTGCCCTCCGCAGGGTTTCGCTATGGCTACACCTTC. Translated, it gives CASSLPSAGFRYGYTF.

The rearrangement joins TRBV5-4 to TRBJ2-1; TRBD1 aligns across 10 bases. The CDR3 is 16 amino acids. With 9 bases clipped from V and 4 bases from J, the junction kept 13 bases outside the gene matches. CDR1 is SGHNT and CDR2 is YYREEE in the germline V gene (reference sequence). The CDR3 reads CATSPRDRGFYNEQFF. CDR3 DNA: TGTGCCACCTCCCCCCGGGACAGGGGTTTTTACAATGAGCAGTTCTTC. The full variable domain, completed using reference TRBV5-4 and TRBJ2-1, is ETGVTQSPTHLIKTRGQQVTLRCSSQSGHNTVSWYQQALGQGPQFIFQYYREEENGRGNFPPRFSGLQFPNYSSELNVNALELDDSALYLCATSPRDRGFYNEQFFGPGTRLTVL.

The chain links TRBV7-9 to TRBJ2-7; no clear D. The germline V and J ends were trimmed by 5 bases and 2 bases, with 10 bases remaining between them. Germline CDR1 and CDR2: SEHNR and FQNEAQ (reference sequence). The CDR3 runs 13 residues. Here the CDR3 reads CASSDSRTYEQYF. CDR3 in DNA: TGTGCCAGCAGCGACTCTAGGACCTACGAGCAGTACTTC.

This chain joins TRBV7-9 and TRBJ1-2; 7 nucleotides line up with TRBD1. After removal of 5 bases from V and 4 bases from J, the junction contained 1 base not matched to a gene. The CDR3 totals 12 residues. Germline CDR1 is SEHNR and CDR2 is FQNEAQ (reference sequence). CDR3 region: CASSRTGYGYTF. CDR3 nucleotide sequence: TGTGCCAGCAGCAGGACAGGCTATGGCTACACCTTC.

The chain employs TRBV28 and TRBJ2-7; 9 nucleotides line up with TRBD1. CDR1 is MDHEN, CDR2 SYDVKM, per germline. There are 15 residues in the CDR3. V gave up 6 bases and J gave up 4 bases; unmatched junction bases: 10. The CDR3 DNA reads TGTGCCAGCAGCTCCGAGGGACAGGGAGAGTACGAGCAGTACTTC. Amino acid sequence: CASSSEGQGEYEQYF.

This clone has a single count. The chain couples TRBV13 to TRBJ2-5; TRBD2 matches at 9 bases. Germline CDR1 reads PRHDT; CDR2 reads FYEKMQ (reference sequence). This CDR3 has 16 residues. The ends lost 3 bases at V and 0 bases at J; junction bases unmatched: 5. The CDR3: CASSFLASGDQETQYF. The CDR3 region has the DNA TGTGCCAGCAGCTTTTTGGCTAGCGGGGACCAAGAGACCCAGTACTTC.

The chain links TRBV11-2 to TRBJ2-1; 11 nucleotides match TRBD2. The junction had 14 bases not matched to a gene; V was cut back by 1 base and J by 9 bases. The germline CDR1 and CDR2 sequences are SGHAT and FQNNGV. The CDR3 has 18 residues. The CDR3 nucleotides read TGTGCCAGCAGCTTAGCCCTCCTCTCTAGCGGGAGGACGGTTGAGCAGTTCTTC. Protein product: CASSLALLSSGRTVEQFF.